The 12 T cell receptor beta chains below come from one sample, sequenced in a study of cytotoxic CD8 clonotypes in ibrutinib-treated CLL. The table came from immunoSEQ multiplex PCR; TCRdb's copy has only in-frame clones and leaves some out. The sample holds approximately 330,000 clones, 70% to 80% seen once. The starting material was PBMCs, obtained before ibrutinib treatment. The receptors shown here come from a human donor with chronic lymphocytic leukemia.

V usage is TRBV7-2 and J usage is TRBJ2-1; D call uncertain. This CDR3 is 16 amino acids long. Germline values: CDR1 SGHTA, CDR2 FQGNSA. V shed 5 bases and J shed 0 bases, with 14 bases lying between them. CDR3 DNA sequence: TGTGCCAGCAGCGCCGTTTGGATAAGCTCCTACAATGAGCAGTTCTTC. Translated: CASSAVWISSYNEQFF.

This chain links TRBV5-4 with TRBJ2-5; 9 bases match TRBD1. Germline CDR1 is SGHNT and CDR2 is YYREEE (reference sequence). Trimming at V came to 0 bases and at J to 5 bases, leaving 2 bases not matched to a gene. This CDR3 is 14 amino acids long. CDR3 region: CASSLVDRGETQYF. The CDR3 region has the DNA TGTGCCAGCAGCTTGGTGGACAGGGGCGAGACCCAGTACTTC. Using reference TRBV5-4 and TRBJ2-5 for the parts outside the CDR3, the full variable domain is ETGVTQSPTHLIKTRGQQVTLRCSSQSGHNTVSWYQQALGQGPQFIFQYYREEENGRGNFPPRFSGLQFPNYSSELNVNALELDDSALYLCASSLVDRGETQYFGPGTRLLVL.

This clone came up a few times. Within the sample, other DNA sequences also encode this same CDR3. The chain has TRBV6-6 and TRBJ2-7; D not certain. CDR3 length: 14 residues. From germline, CDR1 is MNHNY and CDR2 SVGAGI (reference sequence). V lost 2 bases to trimming and J lost 0 bases, with 8 bases between them. The CDR3 loop reads CASSYPGSSYEQYF. CDR3 in DNA: TGTGCCAGCAGTTACCCGGGCAGCTCCTACGAGCAGTACTTC.

V usage is TRBV4-3 and J usage is TRBJ1-1; no definite D call. This CDR3 contains 14 residues. CDR1 and CDR2 from the germline V gene are LGHNA and YSLEER. Trimming removed 1 base at V and 8 bases at J, with 14 bases between. DNA of the CDR3: TGCGCCAGCAGCCAAGGATTTTTGGCGGAGGAAGCTTTCTTT. It encodes CASSQGFLAEEAFF.

The chain couples TRBV4-2 to TRBJ1-2; D may be TRBD1 (5 bases). CDR1 is LGHNA, CDR2 YNFKEQ, per germline. The CDR3 covers 15 residues. Trimming took 3 bases from V and 0 from J, leaving 11 bases between them. In DNA form, the CDR3 reads TGTGCCAGCAGCCAGGAGACAGTTGCTAACTATGGCTACACCTTC. This translates into CASSQETVANYGYTF.

V gene TRBV6-1 combines with J gene TRBJ1-2; weak D call: TRBD1 (6 bases). The CDR3 loop spans 11 amino acids. Trimming took off 6 bases at V and 7 bases at J, with 9 bases between the two ends. The germline V gene encodes CDR1 MNHNS and CDR2 SASEGT. The chain's CDR3 is CASRGAGGYTF. The CDR3 DNA is TGTGCCAGCAGGGGGGCAGGTGGCTACACCTTC.

This sequence joins TRBV4-1 and TRBJ2-7; D uncertain. The length of the CDR3 is 13 residues. V lost 6 bases to trimming and J lost 4 bases, with 13 bases between them. CDR1 and CDR2 from the germline V gene are MGHRA and YSYEKL. CDR3 DNA: TGCGCCAGCAGTCCCTCCGTGACTTACGAGCAGTACTTC. Residues: CASSPSVTYEQYF.

The chain's CDR3 is CASSESLAGVQETQYF. The CDR3 DNA reads TGTGCCAGCAGTGAATCCCTAGCGGGAGTCCAAGAGACCCAGTACTTC. The chain links TRBV6-4 to TRBJ2-5, with TRBD2 identical over 10 bases. The CDR3 loop spans 16 amino acids. Germline V gene sequence: CDR1 MRHNA, CDR2 SNTAGT. V lost 3 bases, J lost 1 base, and 5 bases stayed unmatched.

The J gene is TRBJ2-7, the V gene TRBV10-2; TRBD1 matches at 7 bases. V shed 1 base and J 3 bases; nucleotides not matched to a gene: 9. Germline assignment: CDR1 WSHSY and CDR2 SAAADI. CDR3 length: 16 amino acids. CDR3 residues: CASSEYGWGQHYEQYF. CDR3 DNA: TGCGCCAGCAGTGAGTATGGTTGGGGACAGCACTACGAGCAGTACTTC.

The chain employs TRBV5-1 and TRBJ2-2; D is unclear. CDR3 length: 11 amino acids. With 2 bases removed from V and 7 bases from J, the gap between germline ends came to 3 bases. The germline CDR1 and CDR2 sequences are SGHRS and YFSETQ. The CDR3 bases are TGCGCCAGCAGCTTTTACGGGGAGCTGTTTTTT. This gives the protein CASSFYGELFF.

The rearrangement uses TRBV7-2 and TRBJ2-7; D may match TRBD1 or TRBD2 (6 bases each). From germline, CDR1 is SGHTA and CDR2 FQGNSA. V was trimmed by 4 bases and J by 1 base, leaving 20 bases between them. The CDR3 extends over 17 amino acids. Written as DNA, the CDR3 is TGTGCCAGCAGCTCCCCAGTTCGGAGAGGGGGGTCCTACGAGCAGTACTTC. Amino acid sequence: CASSSPVRRGGSYEQYF.

This clone has only one observation. V gene TRBV6-6 combines with J gene TRBJ1-2, with D perhaps TRBD1 (5 bases). Germline-derived CDR1 and CDR2 are MNHNY and SVGAGI (reference sequence). The CDR3 totals 16 residues. Trimming left V 4 bases short and J 3 bases short, with 18 bases between. In DNA form, the CDR3 reads TGTGCCAGCAGTTCGCGCGCCGCCGGGACGCACTATGGCTACACCTTC. Protein: CASSSRAAGTHYGYTF.